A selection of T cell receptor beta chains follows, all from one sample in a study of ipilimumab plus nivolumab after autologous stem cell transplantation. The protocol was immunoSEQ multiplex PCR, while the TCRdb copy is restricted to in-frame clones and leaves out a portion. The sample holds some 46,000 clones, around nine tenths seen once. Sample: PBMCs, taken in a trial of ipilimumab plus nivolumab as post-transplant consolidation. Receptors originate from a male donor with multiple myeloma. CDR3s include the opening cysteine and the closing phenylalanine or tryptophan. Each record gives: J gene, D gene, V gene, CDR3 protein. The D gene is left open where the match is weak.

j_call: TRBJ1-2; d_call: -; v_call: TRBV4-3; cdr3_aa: CASSSRTGYGYTF
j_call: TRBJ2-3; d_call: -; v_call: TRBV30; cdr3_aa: CAWSRATTGRYF
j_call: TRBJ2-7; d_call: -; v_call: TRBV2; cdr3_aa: CATAGVGTYEQYF
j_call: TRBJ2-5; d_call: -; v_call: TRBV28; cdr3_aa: CASSLRDGSETQYF
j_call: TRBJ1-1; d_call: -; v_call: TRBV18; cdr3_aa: CASSPQGRGNTEAFF
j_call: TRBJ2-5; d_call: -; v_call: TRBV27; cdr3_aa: CASTDQGSRQYF
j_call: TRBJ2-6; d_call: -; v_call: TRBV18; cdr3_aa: CASSPSGQGANVLTF
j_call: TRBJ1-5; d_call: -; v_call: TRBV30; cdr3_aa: CAWSARGGSRNQPQHF
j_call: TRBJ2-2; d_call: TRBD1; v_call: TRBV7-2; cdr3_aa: CASSRDRVSGLFF
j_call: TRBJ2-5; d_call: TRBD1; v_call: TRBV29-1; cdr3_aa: CSVARQGKETQYF
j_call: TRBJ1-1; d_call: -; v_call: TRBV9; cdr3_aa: CASSVQGGTEAFF
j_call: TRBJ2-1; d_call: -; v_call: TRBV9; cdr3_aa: CASSVEARVYNEQFF
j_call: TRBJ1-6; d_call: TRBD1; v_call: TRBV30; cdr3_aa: CARSRDRGESPLHF
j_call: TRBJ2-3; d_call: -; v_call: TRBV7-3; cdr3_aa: CASSPRTVTSTDTQYF
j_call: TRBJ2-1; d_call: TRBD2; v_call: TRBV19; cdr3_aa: CASSPRGGRYNEQFF
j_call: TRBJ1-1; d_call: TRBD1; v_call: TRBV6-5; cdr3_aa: CASSPRTGNTEAFF
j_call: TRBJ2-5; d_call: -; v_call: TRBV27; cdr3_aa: CATSGVGETQYF
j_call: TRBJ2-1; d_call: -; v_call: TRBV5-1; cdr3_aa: CASSLVHPSEGEQFF
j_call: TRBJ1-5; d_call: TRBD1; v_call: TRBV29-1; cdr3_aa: CSAQSGTGRGNQPQHF
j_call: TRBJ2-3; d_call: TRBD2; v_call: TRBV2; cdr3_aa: CASTRLAGVVDTQYF
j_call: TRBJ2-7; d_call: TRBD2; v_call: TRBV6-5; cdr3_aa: CASSSPFREGSYEQYF
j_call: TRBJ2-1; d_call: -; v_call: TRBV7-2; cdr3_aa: CASSFNLYNEQFF
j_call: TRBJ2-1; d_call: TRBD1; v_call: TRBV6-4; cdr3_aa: CASSDSNRGYEQFF
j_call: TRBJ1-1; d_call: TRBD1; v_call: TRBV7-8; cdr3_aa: CASSPRDRQMNTEAFF
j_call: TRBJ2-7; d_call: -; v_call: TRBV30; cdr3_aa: CAWSVGYYEQYF
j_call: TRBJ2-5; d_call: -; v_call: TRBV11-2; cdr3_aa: CASSPTAQETQYF
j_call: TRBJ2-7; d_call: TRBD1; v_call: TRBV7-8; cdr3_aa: CASSAMTGEQYF
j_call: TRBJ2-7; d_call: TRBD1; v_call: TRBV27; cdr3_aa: CASLRQGSHEQYF
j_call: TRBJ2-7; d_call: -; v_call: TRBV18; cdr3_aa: CASSPQDSYEQYF